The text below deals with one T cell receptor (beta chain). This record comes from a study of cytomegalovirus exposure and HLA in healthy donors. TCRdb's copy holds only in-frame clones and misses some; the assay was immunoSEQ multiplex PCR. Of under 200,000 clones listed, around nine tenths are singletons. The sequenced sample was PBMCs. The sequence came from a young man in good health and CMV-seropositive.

The CDR3 is CASSFTSGSSTDTQYF. The CDR3 nucleotides are TGTGCCAGCAGTTTCACTAGCGGGAGTAGTACAGATACGCAGTATTTT. This chain joins TRBV6-5 and TRBJ2-3; 11 bases are a match to TRBD2. Germline V gene sequence: CDR1 MNHEY, CDR2 SVGAGI. The J segment lost 3 bases and the V segment lost 4 bases, leaving 6 bases of the junction unmatched. This CDR3 has 16 residues.